The 29 T cell receptor beta chains reported below all come from one sample, sequenced in a study of blood T cell repertoires in COVID-19. Sequenced by immunoSEQ multiplex PCR; TCRdb stores in-frame clones only, minus some. The sample contains 200,000 to 300,000 clones, about 82% of which appear only once. The sample taken for sequencing was PBMCs or T cells enriched from blood (not recorded which). These receptors were collected from a woman aged 45-59 years who had recovered from COVID-19.

The chain carries TRBV30 and TRBJ2-5; maybe TRBD2 (5 bases). Germline-derived CDR1 and CDR2 are GTSNPN and SVGIG (reference sequence). Trimming stripped 3 bases from V and 3 bases from J, with 14 bases between. This CDR3 region has 14 residues. CDR3 sequence: CAWRGAGPKETQYF. The CDR3, as DNA: TGTGCCTGGAGGGGAGCCGGGCCAAAAGAGACCCAGTACTTC.

About this clone: Relative to the germline gene, one junction end is altered; a read error may explain this. The CDR3 nucleotides read TGTGCCAGCTCCCCACTGTATAGCGGGGTTTTTGGAGATACGCAGTATTTT. It codes for CASSPLYSGVFGDTQYF. The J gene is TRBJ2-3, the V gene TRBV18; TRBD2 aligns across 8 bases. Germline V gene lookup returns CDR1 KGHSH and CDR2 LQKENI. The CDR3 has 17 amino acids.

The genes are TRBV6-4 and TRBJ2-2; 7 positions agree with TRBD2. Germline CDR1 reads MRHNA; CDR2 reads SNTAGT. There are 16 residues in the CDR3. V shed 2 bases, J shed 3 bases, and the junction held 6 bases outside the gene matches. This chain's CDR3 is CASSDGREGDTGELFF. CDR3 nucleotide sequence: TGTGCCAGCAGTGACGGTAGGGAGGGCGACACCGGGGAGCTGTTTTTT.

J is TRBJ1-5 and V is TRBV6-6; D unresolved. This CDR3 has 14 amino acids. Germline V CDR1 and CDR2: MNHNY, SVGAGI (reference sequence). V lost 2 bases and J 4 bases, leaving 9 bases between the germline ends. CDR3 in amino acids: CASSYDSFNQPQHF. DNA for the CDR3: TGTGCCAGCAGTTACGACTCTTTTAATCAGCCCCAGCATTTT.

The V and J genes are TRBV10-3 and TRBJ2-1, with 8 bases lining up with TRBD2. After removal of 1 base from V and 4 bases from J, the junction contained 12 bases not matched to a gene. The CDR3 has 18 amino acids. CDR1 and CDR2 (germline): ENHRY, SYGVKD. The CDR3 DNA reads TGTGCCATCAGTGAGTTCTCAGCGGGAGCGTCGTCGTACAATGAGCAGTTCTTC. Translating gives CAISEFSAGASSYNEQFF.

The chain's CDR3 is CASSQGQGTYEQYF. CDR3 nucleotides: TGTGCCAGCAGCCAGGGACAGGGCACCTACGAGCAGTACTTC. V usage is TRBV4-2 and J usage is TRBJ2-7; 9 bases agree with TRBD1. Germline lookup yields CDR1 LGHNA and CDR2 YNFKEQ. Losses at the gene ends were 3 bases for V and 2 bases for J; bases not matched to a gene: 2. CDR3 length: 14 amino acids.

DNA for the CDR3: TGTGCCAGCAGTGCCCGGGACAGATCCGGGGAGCTGTTTTTT. As protein: CASSARDRSGELFF. This chain links TRBV2 with TRBJ2-2; 7 bases fit TRBD1. The CDR3 contains 14 residues. Germline V gene sequence: CDR1 SNHLY, CDR2 FYNNEI. Germline trimming cut 4 bases from V and 6 bases from J; bases unmatched to any gene: 5.

This rearrangement joins TRBV15 to TRBJ2-7; TRBD1 might be the D (6 bases). The germline CDR1 and CDR2 sequences are LNHNV and YYDKDF (reference sequence). V lost 0 bases and J 4 bases, leaving 10 bases between the germline ends. CDR3 size: 14 residues. The chain's CDR3 is CATSRDRGNYEQYF. CDR3 sequence (DNA): TGTGCCACCAGCAGAGACAGGGGAAATTACGAGCAGTACTTC.

The chain joins TRBV27 to TRBJ2-7; D possibly corresponds to TRBD2 (6 bases). The length of the CDR3 is 14 residues. Germline V CDR1 and CDR2: MNHEY, SMNVEV (reference sequence). Between the trimmed V and J ends, which lost 2 bases and 0 bases, there was a span of 8 bases. The CDR3, as DNA: TGTGCCAGCAGTTTAGCGGGGAGCTCCTACGAGCAGTACTTC. Residues: CASSLAGSSYEQYF.

The CDR3 DNA is TGTGCCAGCTCCCAGCAGGGCACTGAAGCTTTCTTT. Amino acids: CASSQQGTEAFF. The chain employs TRBV18 and TRBJ1-1; a possible D gene is TRBD1 (5 bases). The CDR3 loop spans 12 amino acids. Trimming took off 6 bases at V and 4 bases at J, with 9 bases between the two ends. Germline-derived CDR1 and CDR2 are KGHSH and LQKENI.

The rearrangement links TRBV7-9 to TRBJ2-1; TRBD2 is a possible D gene (6 bases). V lost 5 bases, J lost 6 bases, and 11 bases lay in between. The CDR3 length is 13 residues. The germline gives CDR1 SEHNR, CDR2 FQNEAQ (reference sequence). CDR3: CASSPGLRNEQFF. The CDR3, as DNA: TGTGCCAGCAGCCCGGGACTGCGCAATGAGCAGTTCTTC.

The V and J genes are TRBV7-9 and TRBJ2-7; 11 positions agree with TRBD1. Germline V gene lookup returns CDR1 SEHNR and CDR2 FQNEAQ (reference sequence). The CDR3 spans 15 residues. The ends lost 5 bases at V and 2 bases at J; junction bases unmatched: 5. DNA of the CDR3: TGTGCCAGCAGCCCGGGGACAGGGGGACCCTACGAGCAGTACTTC. This sequence encodes CASSPGTGGPYEQYF.

The CDR3 loop reads CASSEDRAGDTGELFF. DNA for the CDR3: TGTGCCAGCAGTGAAGACCGAGCGGGGGATACCGGGGAGCTGTTTTTT. V usage is TRBV25-1 and J usage is TRBJ2-2; 8 bases fit TRBD2. There are 16 residues in the CDR3. Germline lookup yields CDR1 MGHDK and CDR2 SYGVNS. The V segment lost 2 bases and the J segment 5 bases; nucleotides outside the gene matches: 7.

The chain combines TRBV6-2 or TRBV6-3 with TRBJ1-1; tentative D call: TRBD1 (5 bases). The CDR3 contains 14 residues. Germline-derived CDR1 and CDR2 are MNHEY and SVGEGT. Trimming cost V 5 bases and J 5 bases, with 15 bases left between them. Here the CDR3 reads CASSGSQGWTEAFF. In nucleotides, the CDR3 is TGTGCCAGCAGTGGTAGTCAGGGTTGGACTGAAGCTTTCTTT.

The rearrangement joins TRBV7-3 to TRBJ2-5, with 7 positions matching TRBD2. After removal of 3 bases from V and 5 bases from J, the junction contained 3 bases not matched to a gene. The CDR3 runs to 13 residues. Germline values: CDR1 SGHTA, CDR2 FQGTGA. In nucleotides, the CDR3 is TGTGCCAGCAGCTTCTTCGGGGGGGAGACCCAGTACTTC. Its protein is CASSFFGGETQYF.

The J gene is TRBJ2-7, the V gene TRBV4-3; 7 bases are shared with TRBD2. Germline CDR1 is LGHNA and CDR2 is YSLEER. This CDR3 has 15 amino acids. With V trimmed by 1 base and J by 3 bases, 6 bases remained unmatched. CDR3: CASSQVASGNYEQYF. DNA for the CDR3: TGCGCCAGCAGCCAAGTGGCTAGCGGCAACTACGAGCAGTACTTC.

The chain employs TRBV2 and TRBJ1-4; D call uncertain. Germline CDR1 reads SNHLY; CDR2 reads FYNNEI. Trimming took off 3 bases at V and 8 bases at J, with 16 bases between the two ends. CDR3 length equals 15 residues. The CDR3 loop reads CASSDHHREGEKLFF. CDR3 DNA sequence: TGTGCCAGCAGTGACCACCACCGGGAGGGAGAAAAACTGTTTTTT. Based on the CDR3 plus reference TRBV2 and TRBJ1-4, the full variable domain is EPEVTQTPSHQVTQMGQEVILRCVPISNHLYFYWYRQILGQKVEFLVSFYNNEISEKSEIFDDQFSVERPDGSNFTLKIRSTKLEDSAMYFCASSDHHREGEKLFFGSGTQLSVL.

The chain joins TRBV30 to TRBJ1-5; D is possibly TRBD1 (5 bases). The CDR3 extends over 18 amino acids. V lost 0 bases to trimming and J lost 2 bases, with 20 bases between them. Germline V lookup: CDR1 GTSNPN, CDR2 SVGIG (reference sequence). The CDR3, as DNA: TGTGCCTGGAGTGTAGGGCTGTACAGCAGGGAGGGCAATCAGCCCCAGCATTTT. It specifies CAWSVGLYSREGNQPQHF.

The chain links TRBV27 to TRBJ2-7; D gene uncertain. The CDR3 extends over 15 amino acids. Germline CDR1 is MNHEY and CDR2 is SMNVEV (reference sequence). Trimming took off 3 bases at V and 1 base at J, with 13 bases between the two ends. In nucleotides, the CDR3 is TGTGCCAGCAGTTTCGGTAGATCATATTCCTACGAGCAGTACTTC. Residues: CASSFGRSYSYEQYF.

The chain joins TRBV6-1 to TRBJ2-7; TRBD2 matches at 11 bases. Germline CDR1 is MNHNS and CDR2 is SASEGT. V was clipped by 3 bases and J by 7 bases; unmatched bases: 11. This CDR3 contains 16 residues. This chain's CDR3 is CASSDLLAGGDWEQYF. Written as DNA, the CDR3 is TGTGCCAGCAGTGATTTGCTAGCGGGGGGTGATTGGGAGCAGTACTTC.

V is TRBV5-4 and J is TRBJ1-1; 7 positions agree with TRBD1. The CDR3 runs 15 residues. Germline loops: CDR1 SGHNT, CDR2 YYREEE (reference sequence). V lost 4 bases, J lost 5 bases, and 11 bases stayed unmatched. The CDR3 here is CASSPITGVGTEAFF. The CDR3 region has the DNA TGTGCCAGCAGCCCAATAACAGGGGTTGGGACTGAAGCTTTCTTT.

This rearrangement joins TRBV6-6 to TRBJ1-1; 7 bases line up with TRBD1. Germline V CDR1 and CDR2: MNHNY, SVGAGI (reference sequence). The V gene end was trimmed by 7 bases and the J gene end by 0 bases; junction bases not matched to a gene: 5. CDR3 length: 14 amino acids. The CDR3 spells CASTIQGMNTEAFF. The CDR3 coding sequence is TGTGCCAGCACTATACAGGGGATGAACACTGAAGCTTTCTTT.

J is TRBJ1-6 and V is TRBV27, with TRBD1 matching over 10 bases. The CDR3 loop spans 14 amino acids. The ends lost 7 bases at V and 10 bases at J; junction bases unmatched: 7. Germline assignment: CDR1 MNHEY and CDR2 SMNVEV (reference sequence). The CDR3 DNA sequence: TGTGCCAGCAATCGACAGGGGGCAGCCTCACCCCTCCACTTT. Protein sequence: CASNRQGAASPLHF.

This chain joins TRBV19 and TRBJ2-2, with 8 bases matching TRBD1. The CDR3 extends over 13 amino acids. Germline trimming cut 7 bases from V and 7 bases from J; bases unmatched to any gene: 5. Germline-derived CDR1 and CDR2 are LNHDA and SQIVND (reference sequence). The CDR3: CASNQGASGELFF. The CDR3 bases are TGTGCCAGTAACCAGGGGGCAAGCGGGGAGCTGTTTTTT.

This chain connects TRBV30 to TRBJ1-2; D is possibly TRBD1 (5 bases). Trimming cost V 5 bases and J 7 bases, with 23 bases left between them. The CDR3 extends over 15 amino acids. Germline CDR1 GTSNPN, CDR2 SVGIG (reference sequence). The CDR3 bases are TGTGCCTGGGGGACGAGGGCTCTCTCAAACCCTGGCTACACCTTC. This gives the protein CAWGTRALSNPGYTF.

The rearrangement uses TRBV11-2 and TRBJ2-7; no clear D gene. The germline gives CDR1 SGHAT, CDR2 FQNNGV. The CDR3 contains 14 residues. Trimming shortened V by 3 bases and J by 5 bases, and 14 bases separated the two germline ends. This CDR3 reads CASSLTGPVDEQYF. CDR3 in DNA: TGTGCCAGCAGCTTGACTGGCCCAGTCGACGAGCAGTACTTC.

The V call is TRBV25-1, the J call TRBJ2-3, with TRBD2 as a possible D gene (5 bases). The germline gives CDR1 MGHDK, CDR2 SYGVNS. CDR3 size: 13 residues. V lost 6 bases and J 2 bases, leaving 9 bases between the germline ends. The CDR3 region has the DNA TGTGCCAGCAGCCAGCGGCCCACAGATACGCAGTATTTT. Translation gives CASSQRPTDTQYF.

To note about this clone: Other DNA sequences of this sample code for an identical CDR3. The chain is built from TRBV18 and TRBJ1-4; 8 nucleotides agree with TRBD1. The V and J ends lost 3 bases and 4 bases, in that order; junction bases with no gene match: 1. This CDR3 contains 14 residues. Germline loops: CDR1 KGHSH, CDR2 LQKENI. DNA of the CDR3: TGTGCCAGCTCACCTGGACAGGGTAATGAAAAACTGTTTTTT. Translating gives CASSPGQGNEKLFF.

The V gene is TRBV24-1, the J gene TRBJ2-5; TRBD1 aligns across 9 bases. This CDR3 is 14 amino acids long. V lost 3 bases to trimming and J lost 4 bases; unmatched junction nucleotides: 2. From germline, CDR1 is KGHDR and CDR2 SFDVKD. CDR3 in amino acids: CATSDPGQGETQYF. CDR3 bases: TGTGCCACCAGTGATCCGGGACAGGGAGAGACCCAGTACTTC.